The entry below describes one T cell receptor beta chain. Its antigen is not identified. Treatment defined: roughly 10-day PBMC culture with coronavirus spike peptide pools or control peptides (ViraFEST assay). The collection of CD4+ T cells from the unexposed donor took place before the COVID-19 pandemic (2011-2018). CDR1 is SGHRS, CDR2 YFSETQ, per germline. CDR3 length: 14 amino acids. The V gene end was trimmed by 4 bases and the J gene end by 6 bases; junction bases not matched to a gene: 7. These data belong to a study of vaccination and CD4 T cells after COVID-19. Study results and limitations: Going from about 22 to 38, median SARS-CoV-2-reactive clonotypes did not rise significantly.

Cultured CD4+ T cell DNA was sequenced using the Oncomine TCR Beta short-read assay. TCRdb independently ran MiXCR on the PCR reads; one entry per CDR3 protein. Altogether fewer than 3,000 distinct CDR3 sequences are present, roughly a quarter being singletons, with the ten largest covering about 56%. The sample consisted of CD4+ T cells from blood, cultured in vitro. This sequence originates from a human donor in good health. The rearrangement joins TRBV5-1 to TRBJ2-3; 8 nucleotides line up with TRBD1. The CDR3 DNA reads TGCGCCAGCAGCCCCGGACAGGGTATGGATACGCAGTATTTT. Residues: CASSPGQGMDTQYF. Full variable domain (missing parts from reference TRBV5-1 and TRBJ2-3): KAGVTQTPRYLIKTRGQQVTLSCSPISGHRSVSWYQQTPGQGLQFLFEYFSETQRNKGNFPGRFSGRQFSNSRSEMNVSTLELGDSALYLCASSPGQGMDTQYFGPGTRLTVL.